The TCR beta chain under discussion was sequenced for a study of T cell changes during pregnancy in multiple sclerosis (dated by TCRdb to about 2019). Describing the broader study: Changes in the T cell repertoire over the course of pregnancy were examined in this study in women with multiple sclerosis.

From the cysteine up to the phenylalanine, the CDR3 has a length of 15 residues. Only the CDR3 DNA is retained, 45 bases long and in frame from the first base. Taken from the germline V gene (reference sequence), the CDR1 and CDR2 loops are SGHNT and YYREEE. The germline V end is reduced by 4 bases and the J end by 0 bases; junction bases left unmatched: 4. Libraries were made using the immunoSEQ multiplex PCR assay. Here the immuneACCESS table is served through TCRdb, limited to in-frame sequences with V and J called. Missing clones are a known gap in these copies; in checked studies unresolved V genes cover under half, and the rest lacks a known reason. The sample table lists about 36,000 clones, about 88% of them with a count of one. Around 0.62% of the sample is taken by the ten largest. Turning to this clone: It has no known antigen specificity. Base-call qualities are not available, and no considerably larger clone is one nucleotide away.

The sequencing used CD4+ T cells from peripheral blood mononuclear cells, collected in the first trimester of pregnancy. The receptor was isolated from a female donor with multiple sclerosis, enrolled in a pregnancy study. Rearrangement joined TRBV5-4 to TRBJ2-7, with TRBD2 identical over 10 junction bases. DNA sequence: TGTGCCAGCAGCCTAGGGACTAGCGCCTCCTACGAGCAGTACTTC. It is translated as CASSLGTSASYEQYF.